This T cell receptor (beta chain) came from a study of radiation and T cells in renal cell carcinoma. Study-level information: Nephrectomy followed 15 Gy stereotactic body radiation by 4 weeks.

About this clone: Its antigen is unidentified.

Whole-study results and caveats: Without pretreatment biopsies, baseline tumor clonotype presence was undetermined. In blood, top tumor clones expanded by 2 weeks, shrinking by 4.

This table comes from immunoSEQ multiplex PCR, and its TCRdb copy is limited to in-frame clones, with some not included. The sample has 120,000 or so clones, more than 70% seen once; the top ten hold 5% to 6%. Germline-derived CDR1 and CDR2 are MGHRA and YSYEKL. The CDR3 is 18 amino acids. Trimming removed 0 bases from V and 2 bases from J, with 16 bases in between. Noted time point: blood 2 weeks post-SBRT. Treatment defined: 15 Gy SBRT to primary tumor, nephrectomy 4 weeks later. Sample: blood, taken from a patient whose treatment included radiotherapy and nephrectomy. The TCR originated in a woman in her 70s with renal cell carcinoma. The V gene is TRBV4-1, the J gene TRBJ1-4; no definite D call. CDR3: CASSQDTFGGATNEKLFF. The CDR3 DNA sequence: TGCGCCAGCAGCCAAGACACCTTCGGTGGAGCGACTAATGAAAAACTGTTTTTT.